Listed below are T cell receptor beta chains from one sample, sequenced in a study of early T cells in non-severe SARS-CoV-2 infection. A single record per CDR3 protein comes from TCRdb applying MiXCR to the 5' RACE reads. The sample yields about 130,000 distinct CDR3 sequences, just under 15% seen once. The sequencing sample was made of whole blood. The receptors come from an adult who was a healthcare worker with PCR-confirmed SARS-CoV-2 infection or an uninfected control (not recorded which). Both conserved end residues are part of each CDR3. D genes are given only for firm matches. Expanded clones get a size class; other rows say once, few or many, or leave the size out.

j_call | d_call | v_call | clone_size | cdr3_aa | cdr3_nt
TRBJ1-4 | NA | TRBV5-4 | few | CASSLAEEDPEKLFF | TGTGCCAGCAGCTTGGCCGAGGAGGACCCTGAAAAACTGTTTTTT
TRBJ2-5 | TRBD1 | TRBV7-9 | few | CASSPWGTETGVLDWQETQYF | TGTGCCAGCAGCCCATGGGGGACAGAGACAGGGGTACTGGATTGGCAAGAGACCCAGTACTTC
TRBJ2-3 | NA | TRBV6-5 | few | CATRTASTDTQYF | TGTGCCACCCGGACAGCTAGCACAGATACGCAGTATTTT
TRBJ2-7 | NA | TRBV10-3 | many | CAISESGKTSSYEQYF | TGTGCCATCAGTGAGTCGGGGAAGACGAGCTCCTACGAGCAGTACTTC
TRBJ1-5 | NA | TRBV27 | NA | CASGLSLLQPQHF | TGTGCCAGCGGATTGTCGCTGCTTCAGCCCCAGCATTTT
TRBJ1-2 | NA | TRBV7-8 | NA | CASSLERTSNYGYTF | TGTGCCAGCAGCTTAGAAAGGACTTCGAACTATGGCTACACCTTC
TRBJ2-7 | NA | TRBV30 | few | CAWSFNYEQYF | TGTGCCTGGAGTTTTAACTACGAGCAGTACTTC
TRBJ2-7 | NA | TRBV6-8 | few | CASSYFTATYEQYF | TGTGCCAGCAGTTATTTCACAGCCACCTACGAGCAGTACTTC
TRBJ1-4 | NA | TRBV6-1 | many | CASSEGLTAATNEKLFF | TGTGCCAGCAGTGAAGGGTTGACCGCGGCAACTAATGAAAAACTGTTTTTT
TRBJ2-7 | TRBD1 | TRBV7-9 | few | CASSLLPGTGKFEQYF | TGTGCCAGCAGCCTACTGCCTGGGACAGGGAAGTTCGAGCAGTACTTC
TRBJ1-1 | NA | TRBV7-8 | few | CASSYRTRNTEAFF | TGTGCCAGCAGCTATAGGACAAGGAACACTGAAGCTTTCTTT
TRBJ1-1 | TRBD1 | TRBV7-9 | NA | CASSLEQGSRMTEAFF | TGTGCCAGCAGCTTAGAACAGGGGAGTCGTATGACTGAAGCTTTCTTT
TRBJ1-1 | NA | TRBV4-2 | NA | CASSQRDGTEAFF | TGTGCCAGCAGCCAAAGGGACGGCACTGAAGCTTTCTTT
TRBJ1-1 | TRBD1 | TRBV18 | few | CASSGQGRNTEAFF | TGTGCCAGCTCCGGACAGGGGCGGAACACTGAAGCTTTCTTT
TRBJ1-1 | NA | TRBV18 | few | CASSPQQDTEAFF | TGTGCCAGCTCACCACAACAGGACACTGAAGCTTTCTTT
TRBJ2-1 | NA | TRBV5-1 | few | CASSFAVPQQDEQFF | TGCGCCAGCAGCTTTGCGGTGCCCCAACAGGATGAGCAGTTCTTC
TRBJ1-1 | NA | TRBV30 | NA | CAWVQNTEAFF | TGTGCCTGGGTTCAGAACACTGAAGCTTTCTTT
TRBJ1-1 | NA | TRBV3-1 | few | CASSPTSMNTEAFF | TGTGCCAGCAGCCCGACAAGTATGAACACTGAAGCTTTCTTT
TRBJ1-2 | NA | TRBV20-1 | NA | CSARSAGNYGYTF | TGCAGTGCTAGAAGCGCGGGGAACTATGGCTACACCTTC
TRBJ1-6 | NA | TRBV12-3/TRBV12-4 | many | CASSFGMDSPLHF | TGTGCCAGCAGTTTCGGGATGGACTCACCCCTCCACTTT
TRBJ2-1 | NA | TRBV12-3/TRBV12-4 | NA | CASSLGSGGMNEQFF | TGTGCCAGCAGTTTGGGTAGCGGAGGGATGAATGAGCAGTTCTTC
TRBJ2-1 | NA | TRBV30 | few | CAWSPGARGNEQFF | TGTGCCTGGAGCCCAGGGGCGCGGGGCAATGAGCAGTTCTTC
TRBJ2-7 | NA | TRBV18 | few | CASSPGVGDEEQYF | TGTGCCAGCTCACCAGGGGTCGGGGACGAAGAGCAGTACTTC
TRBJ2-6 | NA | TRBV7-9 | few | CASSTGTKVSGANVLTF | TGTGCCAGCAGCACCGGGACAAAAGTCTCCGGGGCCAACGTCCTGACTTTC
TRBJ1-2 | NA | TRBV19 | NA | CASSTTGSDNYGYTF | TGTGCCAGTAGTACCACAGGCTCCGATAACTATGGCTACACCTTC
TRBJ2-2 | NA | TRBV5-5 | few | CASSLGPSSGGELFF | TGTGCCAGCAGCTTGGGGCCAAGCAGTGGAGGGGAGCTGTTTTTT
TRBJ2-1 | TRBD1 | TRBV11-2 | NA | CASSLDRANEQFF | TGTGCCAGCAGTCTCGACAGGGCCAATGAGCAGTTCTTC
TRBJ2-3 | NA | TRBV2 | many | CASRTNTDTQYF | TGTGCCAGCAGGACCAACACAGATACGCAGTATTTT
TRBJ1-2 | NA | TRBV29-1 | few | CSVEKVRTNYGYTF | TGCAGCGTTGAAAAGGTCAGGACTAACTATGGCTACACCTTC
TRBJ2-5 | NA | TRBV11-2 | few | CASTDYYLPGSQETQYF | TGTGCCAGCACCGATTACTACCTTCCAGGTTCCCAAGAGACCCAGTACTTC
TRBJ2-1 | NA | TRBV19 | many | CASSIDRLPFNEQFF | TGTGCCAGTAGTATAGATCGGCTACCCTTCAATGAGCAGTTCTTC
TRBJ2-7 | TRBD1 | TRBV13 | many | CASSLVGDRVRPYEQYF | TGTGCCAGCAGCTTAGTAGGGGACAGGGTCCGTCCCTACGAGCAGTACTTC
TRBJ1-2 | NA | TRBV5-1 | few | CASSLRGSNHYGYTF | TGCGCCAGCAGCTTGCGGGGATCTAACCACTATGGCTACACCTTC
TRBJ1-1 | NA | TRBV29-1 | few | CSVNRGTEAFF | TGCAGCGTCAACCGGGGCACTGAAGCTTTCTTT
TRBJ2-3 | NA | TRBV25-1 | many | CASSAVDPDTQYF | TGTGCCAGCAGTGCCGTTGACCCAGATACGCAGTATTTT
TRBJ1-2 | NA | TRBV18 | NA | CASSGGEDYGYTF | TGTGCCAGCTCAGGGGGAGAGGACTATGGCTACACCTTC
TRBJ1-1 | NA | TRBV29-1 | NA | CSAGSVGRMNTEAFF | TGCAGCGCTGGATCTGTCGGACGGATGAACACTGAAGCTTTCTTT
TRBJ2-7 | NA | TRBV7-9 | few | CASSREGTDSEQYF | TGTGCCAGCAGCCGTGAGGGGACGGACTCGGAGCAGTACTTC
TRBJ2-1 | TRBD2 | TRBV9 | NA | CTSSLRGSGGAYNEQFF | TGTACCAGCAGCCTCCGAGGTAGCGGGGGGGCCTACAATGAGCAGTTCTTC
TRBJ2-7 | NA | TRBV5-1 | NA | CASSSQGNEQYF | TGCGCCAGCAGCTCGCAGGGGAACGAGCAGTACTTC
TRBJ2-2 | TRBD1 | TRBV5-4 | few | CASSAGTGANTGELFF | TGTGCCAGCAGCGCAGGGACAGGGGCGAACACCGGGGAGCTGTTTTTT
TRBJ1-5 | NA | TRBV19 | few | CASKEVGDNQPQHF | TGTGCCAGTAAGGAGGTCGGGGATAATCAGCCCCAGCATTTT
TRBJ2-1 | NA | TRBV4-1 | NA | CASSQDGQGLEQFF | TGCGCCAGCAGCCAAGATGGGCAGGGTTTGGAGCAGTTCTTC
TRBJ1-4 | TRBD1 | TRBV27 | few | CASSMGQGQTNEKLFF | TGTGCCAGCAGTATGGGACAGGGTCAAACTAATGAAAAACTGTTTTTT
TRBJ1-5 | TRBD1 | TRBV7-2 | few | CASRTGGQPQHF | TGTGCCAGCAGGACAGGGGGCCAGCCCCAGCATTTT
TRBJ2-2 | NA | TRBV7-3 | few | CASSLPGSATGELFF | TGTGCCAGCAGCTTACCGGGCTCCGCCACCGGGGAGCTGTTTTTT
TRBJ1-6 | NA | TRBV6-1 | many | CASSEVGGSSYNSPLHF | TGTGCCAGCAGTGAAGTTGGAGGGAGCTCCTATAATTCACCCCTCCACTTT
TRBJ1-1 | NA | TRBV27 | many | CASRPGVLSEAFF | TGTGCCAGCCGTCCAGGAGTTCTGTCTGAAGCTTTCTTT
TRBJ2-5 | NA | TRBV7-9 | many | CASSPQETQYF | TGTGCCAGCAGCCCGCAAGAGACCCAGTACTTC
TRBJ2-7 | TRBD1 | TRBV13 | NA | CASSFMGTGSYEQYF | TGTGCCAGCAGCTTTATGGGGACAGGGTCATACGAGCAGTACTTC
TRBJ1-4 | NA | TRBV27 | few | CASSFIRVGREKLFF | TGTGCCAGCAGTTTTATTAGGGTGGGGCGTGAAAAACTGTTTTTT
TRBJ2-2 | NA | TRBV10-3 | few | CAISALAGELFF | TGTGCCATCAGTGCACTAGCCGGGGAGCTGTTTTTT
TRBJ2-3 | NA | TRBV18 | many | CASSPQEGAEDTQYF | TGTGCCAGCTCACCACAGGAAGGGGCTGAAGATACGCAGTATTTT